The sequence of this T cell receptor (beta chain) was determined in a study of CD8+CD57+ T cells in acquired aplastic anemia. Notes on the study in general: For CD8+ Simpson's diversity, patients and controls showed no significant difference.

This clonotype showed up just a few times. Antigen specificity is unknown. TCR beta VDJ and CDR3 profiles were obtained from a genomic DNA template. From the reads, TCRdb called clonotypes with MiXCR, one entry per CDR3 protein. The profile shows roughly 150,000 distinct CDR3 sequences, under 55% of them singletons. The V gene end was trimmed by 0 bases and the J gene end by 1 base; junction bases not matched to a gene: 5. This CDR3 has 17 residues. CDR1 and CDR2 (germline): MGHRA, YSYEKL. Those patients picked for sequencing had displayed CD8+CD57+ cell expansion on flow cytometry. Sequencing was carried out using sorted CD4+, CD8+, or CD8+CD57+ T cells (not recorded which) from PBMCs. The sequence came from a human donor with aplastic anemia. This chain links TRBV4-1 with TRBJ2-3, with 9 nucleotides matching TRBD2. The CDR3 loop reads CASSQDPGGRGTDTQYF. CDR3 nucleotide sequence: TGCGCCAGCAGCCAAGATCCTGGCGGGAGGGGCACAGATACGCAGTATTTT.